In its sample, the clone carrying this TCR beta chain was seen many times. RNA transcripts served as the template for amplifying TCR beta CDR3 regions. RT-PCR in the first round (using the HTBI primer set) targeted the TCR CDR3. TCRdb re-analysed the multiplex PCR reads in MiXCR, keeping a single row per CDR3 protein. The sample records over 300,000 distinct CDR3 sequences, around 13% being singletons. The sample originates from a study of T cells in Graves' hyperthyroidism and ophthalmopathy. On the study more broadly: Peripheral blood was taken when the disease was first diagnosed, before any treatment began.

Germline loops: CDR1 SGHDT, CDR2 YYEEEE. The length of the CDR3 is 15 residues. V was trimmed by 3 bases and J by 2 bases, leaving 15 bases between them. This clonotype was sampled from a woman aged 55 to 70 with Graves' hyperthyroidism. The rearrangement links TRBV5-6 to TRBJ2-7, with D perhaps TRBD2 (7 bases). Sequenced: blood. CDR3: CASSWGGAPTYEQYF. CDR3 nucleotides: TGTGCCAGCAGCTGGGGGGGGGCCCCGACCTACGAGCAGTACTTC. The whole variable domain, remainder taken from reference TRBV5-6 and TRBJ2-7, is DAGVTQSPTHLIKTRGQQVTLRCSPKSGHDTVSWYQQALGQGPQFIFQYYEEEERQRGNFPDRFSGHQFPNYSSELNVNALLLGDSALYLCASSWGGAPTYEQYFGPGTRLTVT.